The source of this TCR beta chain is a study of shared clonotypes between healthy human individuals. Study at large: Each donor's CD4 naive and CD4 memory cells filled three plates apiece, CD8 naive two, and CD8 memory one. Findings of the study overall: Expectations were that clonotype sharing among donors would be affected by sequencing depth. Researchers found naive subsets generally carried larger estimated richness than memory subsets. The generation probabilities recorded for non-shared clonotypes fell below those of clonotypes shared by all four donors.

The CDR3 contains 16 residues. V was trimmed by 5 bases and J by 7 bases, leaving 20 bases between them. Germline CDR1 is MNHEY and CDR2 is SMNVEV (reference sequence). This clone was observed many times. Its antigen is not identified. This table comes from immunoSEQ multiplex PCR, and its TCRdb copy is limited to in-frame clones, with some not included. The sample holds 850,000 to 1,100,000 clones, 77% seen once. The genes are TRBV27 and TRBJ1-4; D is uncertain. This TCR derives from a man aged 18-30 years in good health. Some clones in this sample may be carry-over from other donors' samples. Sequencing used memory CD4+ T cells from PBMCs. Subset described: CD45RA-negative fraction. Here the CDR3 reads CASSGIVNQGGEKLFF. The CDR3 DNA is TGTGCCAGCAGTGGAATTGTCAACCAAGGAGGTGAAAAACTGTTTTTT.